Listed below are T cell receptor beta chains from one sample, sequenced in a study of T cells after yellow fever vaccination. TCRdb reanalysed the 5' RACE reads using MiXCR and keeps one entry per CDR3 protein. The table records around 88,000 distinct CDR3 sequences, about 14% of them present only once. The sample here was CD8+ T cells not binding an NS4B(214-222) dextramer, sorted from PBMCs, taken approximately 20 days after the first yellow fever vaccination. The source of these receptors is a man between 18 and 35 years old who received the YFV17D yellow fever vaccine. Both conserved end residues are part of each CDR3. A D gene is named only where the DNA matches it firmly. A row's size may be missing; if present it is once, few, many or a size class.

J gene: TRBJ2-3; D gene: TRBD1; clone size: few; V gene: TRBV5-1; CDR3 protein: CASSLGTGGRTDTQYF; CDR3 DNA: TGCGCCAGCAGCTTGGGGACAGGGGGTCGTACAGATACGCAGTATTTT
J gene: TRBJ1-6; D gene: .; clone size: .; V gene: TRBV6-2/TRBV6-3; CDR3 protein: CASSTTRGGSPLHF; CDR3 DNA: TGTGCCAGCAGTACTACACGGGGAGGTTCACCCCTCCACTTT
J gene: TRBJ2-1; D gene: TRBD2; clone size: many; V gene: TRBV10-3; CDR3 protein: CATSGGPSYNEQFF; CDR3 DNA: TGTGCCACCAGCGGGGGGCCCTCCTACAATGAGCAGTTCTTC
J gene: TRBJ2-3; D gene: TRBD2; clone size: many; V gene: TRBV11-2; CDR3 protein: CASSLRSGGLADTDTQYF; CDR3 DNA: TGTGCCAGCAGCTTACGTTCTGGGGGACTAGCGGACACAGATACGCAGTATTTT
J gene: TRBJ2-1; D gene: TRBD2; clone size: .; V gene: TRBV12-3/TRBV12-4; CDR3 protein: CASSLRSGGAVEQFF; CDR3 DNA: TGTGCCAGCAGTTTACGTAGCGGGGGGGCGGTAGAGCAGTTCTTC
J gene: TRBJ2-2; D gene: .; clone size: few; V gene: TRBV6-5; CDR3 protein: CASSYYLRASNTGELFF; CDR3 DNA: TGTGCCAGCAGTTACTACCTCAGAGCCTCGAACACCGGGGAGCTGTTTTTT
J gene: TRBJ2-1; D gene: .; clone size: few; V gene: TRBV20-1; CDR3 protein: CSARDPAGSSYNEQFF; CDR3 DNA: TGCAGTGCTAGAGATCCCGCGGGAAGCTCCTACAATGAGCAGTTCTTC
J gene: TRBJ2-7; D gene: .; clone size: .; V gene: TRBV9; CDR3 protein: CASSEDTGLYEQYF; CDR3 DNA: TGTGCCAGCAGCGAGGATACAGGGCTCTACGAGCAGTACTTC
J gene: TRBJ2-5; D gene: TRBD2; clone size: few; V gene: TRBV4-2; CDR3 protein: CASSRRTSGAGPQETQYF; CDR3 DNA: TGTGCCAGCAGCCGACGGACTAGCGGGGCCGGGCCGCAAGAGACCCAGTACTTC
J gene: TRBJ2-5; D gene: .; clone size: .; V gene: TRBV20-1; CDR3 protein: CSVRSDSWYQETQYF; CDR3 DNA: TGCAGTGTTAGATCGGACAGTTGGTACCAAGAGACCCAGTACTTC
J gene: TRBJ2-3; D gene: TRBD1; clone size: .; V gene: TRBV5-4; CDR3 protein: CASSFETGFEVDTQYF; CDR3 DNA: TGTGCCAGCAGCTTCGAGACAGGGTTTGAAGTAGATACGCAGTATTTT
J gene: TRBJ2-1; D gene: .; clone size: .; V gene: TRBV7-2; CDR3 protein: CASSSPPGTSNLEQFF; CDR3 DNA: TGTGCCAGCAGCTCACCCCCCGGGACATCCAATTTGGAGCAGTTCTTC
J gene: TRBJ2-5; D gene: .; clone size: .; V gene: TRBV20-1; CDR3 protein: CSARDPDVPTKQPEYF; CDR3 DNA: TGCAGTGCTAGAGATCCGGATGTTCCCACGAAACAACCCGAGTACTTC
J gene: TRBJ2-1; D gene: .; clone size: .; V gene: TRBV11-1; CDR3 protein: CASSVPNEQFF; CDR3 DNA: TGTGCCAGCAGCGTACCCAATGAGCAGTTCTTC
J gene: TRBJ1-1; D gene: TRBD1; clone size: few; V gene: TRBV11-2; CDR3 protein: CASSPRTGTEAFF; CDR3 DNA: TGTGCCAGCAGCCCCCGGACAGGGACTGAAGCTTTCTTT
J gene: TRBJ1-1; D gene: .; clone size: .; V gene: TRBV11-2; CDR3 protein: CASGEIGGRNTEAFF; CDR3 DNA: TGTGCCAGCGGCGAGATCGGGGGTCGGAACACTGAAGCTTTCTTT
J gene: TRBJ2-5; D gene: .; clone size: few; V gene: TRBV6-1; CDR3 protein: CASSEAGRGRREETQYF; CDR3 DNA: TGTGCCAGCAGTGAAGCGGGACGGGGCAGGAGAGAAGAGACCCAGTACTTC
J gene: TRBJ2-2; D gene: TRBD2; clone size: .; V gene: TRBV11-2; CDR3 protein: CASSLVDGAGGLAGELFF; CDR3 DNA: TGTGCCAGCAGCTTAGTGGATGGTGCGGGGGGGCTGGCCGGGGAGCTGTTTTTT
J gene: TRBJ1-1; D gene: .; clone size: few; V gene: TRBV19; CDR3 protein: CASSPAMNTEAFF; CDR3 DNA: TGTGCCAGTAGTCCGGCCATGAACACTGAAGCTTTCTTT
J gene: TRBJ2-3; D gene: TRBD1; clone size: many; V gene: TRBV27; CDR3 protein: CASSIPRDRGTDTQYF; CDR3 DNA: TGTGCCAGCAGTATACCCCGGGACAGAGGCACAGATACGCAGTATTTT
J gene: TRBJ2-7; D gene: .; clone size: .; V gene: TRBV4-3; CDR3 protein: CASSQQPEISYEQYF; CDR3 DNA: TGCGCCAGCAGCCAACAGCCAGAAATCTCCTACGAGCAGTACTTC
J gene: TRBJ2-2; D gene: TRBD1; clone size: .; V gene: TRBV27; CDR3 protein: CASSNRDRGTTGELFF; CDR3 DNA: TGTGCCAGCAGTAACCGGGACAGGGGAACGACCGGGGAGCTGTTTTTT
J gene: TRBJ2-3; D gene: .; clone size: .; V gene: TRBV7-9; CDR3 protein: CASSRVDAGPDTQYF; CDR3 DNA: TGTGCCAGCAGCCGCGTAGATGCCGGTCCAGATACGCAGTATTTT
J gene: TRBJ2-1; D gene: .; clone size: .; V gene: TRBV7-2; CDR3 protein: CASSSDIDRYNEQFF; CDR3 DNA: TGTGCCAGCAGCTCCGATATCGACAGGTACAATGAGCAGTTCTTC
J gene: TRBJ1-4; D gene: .; clone size: few; V gene: TRBV29-1; CDR3 protein: CSVGQGGEKLFF; CDR3 DNA: TGCAGCGTTGGCCAGGGAGGCGAAAAACTGTTTTTT
J gene: TRBJ2-7; D gene: .; clone size: .; V gene: TRBV13; CDR3 protein: CASSPGAVGSTSDEQYF; CDR3 DNA: TGTGCCAGCAGCCCCGGGGCCGTAGGGTCCACAAGCGACGAGCAGTACTTC
J gene: TRBJ2-1; D gene: .; clone size: few; V gene: TRBV30; CDR3 protein: CAWIPGSYNEQFF; CDR3 DNA: TGTGCCTGGATCCCTGGCTCCTACAATGAGCAGTTCTTC
J gene: TRBJ1-6; D gene: .; clone size: .; V gene: TRBV24-1; CDR3 protein: CATDRTMGLVIVPHF; CDR3 DNA: TGTGCCACCGATCGGACAATGGGTCTCGTAATAGTACCCCACTTT
J gene: TRBJ2-2; D gene: .; clone size: once; V gene: TRBV10-1; CDR3 protein: CASSESIPSAQGGLNTGELFF; CDR3 DNA: TGCGCCAGCAGTGAGTCGATTCCATCAGCCCAAGGCGGATTGAACACCGGGGAGCTGTTTTTT
J gene: TRBJ2-1; D gene: .; clone size: few; V gene: TRBV6-1; CDR3 protein: CASSPKMSSYNEQFF; CDR3 DNA: TGTGCCAGCAGCCCAAAAATGAGCTCCTACAATGAGCAGTTCTTC
J gene: TRBJ2-5; D gene: .; clone size: .; V gene: TRBV27; CDR3 protein: CASSLRSSSVTQYF; CDR3 DNA: TGTGCCAGCAGTTTGAGGTCATCGTCGGTGACCCAGTACTTC
J gene: TRBJ1-1; D gene: TRBD1; clone size: few; V gene: TRBV13; CDR3 protein: CASSPRQGRAFF; CDR3 DNA: TGTGCCAGCAGCCCCCGACAGGGCCGAGCTTTCTTT
J gene: TRBJ2-5; D gene: .; clone size: many; V gene: TRBV28; CDR3 protein: CASGPGTQYF; CDR3 DNA: TGTGCCAGCGGACCAGGGACCCAGTACTTC
J gene: TRBJ2-2; D gene: .; clone size: few; V gene: TRBV12-3/TRBV12-4; CDR3 protein: CASAGGAGTGELFF; CDR3 DNA: TGTGCCAGCGCAGGGGGGGCGGGCACCGGGGAGCTGTTTTTT
J gene: TRBJ2-3; D gene: TRBD2; clone size: few; V gene: TRBV6-2/TRBV6-3; CDR3 protein: CASSLYGRSTDTQYF; CDR3 DNA: TGTGCCAGCAGTTTGTACGGGAGGTCTACAGATACGCAGTATTTT
J gene: TRBJ1-2; D gene: .; clone size: few; V gene: TRBV4-1; CDR3 protein: CASSQVGVGGYTF; CDR3 DNA: TGCGCCAGCAGCCAAGTGGGAGTCGGCGGCTACACCTTC
J gene: TRBJ1-1; D gene: .; clone size: few; V gene: TRBV20-1; CDR3 protein: CSARPDLNTEAFF; CDR3 DNA: TGCAGTGCTAGGCCGGACTTGAACACTGAAGCTTTCTTT
J gene: TRBJ1-6; D gene: .; clone size: .; V gene: TRBV27; CDR3 protein: CASSSDGWSPLHF; CDR3 DNA: TGTGCCAGCAGTTCGGACGGATGGTCACCCCTCCACTTT
J gene: TRBJ1-1; D gene: .; clone size: few; V gene: TRBV6-2/TRBV6-3; CDR3 protein: CASSSDTGYTEAFF; CDR3 DNA: TGTGCCAGCAGTTCGGATACCGGCTACACTGAAGCTTTCTTT
J gene: TRBJ2-5; D gene: .; clone size: .; V gene: TRBV7-9; CDR3 protein: CASSSVRETQYF; CDR3 DNA: TGTGCCAGCAGCTCCGTCAGAGAGACCCAGTACTTC
J gene: TRBJ2-1; D gene: .; clone size: .; V gene: TRBV24-1; CDR3 protein: CATSHSGSYNEQFF; CDR3 DNA: TGTGCCACCAGTCATAGCGGCTCCTACAATGAGCAGTTCTTC
J gene: TRBJ2-1; D gene: TRBD1; clone size: .; V gene: TRBV5-1; CDR3 protein: CASSRTGGGEQFF; CDR3 DNA: TGCGCCAGCAGCAGGACAGGGGGAGGTGAGCAGTTCTTC
J gene: TRBJ2-7; D gene: .; clone size: few; V gene: TRBV5-1; CDR3 protein: CASSLGALSYEQYF; CDR3 DNA: TGCGCCAGCAGCTTGGGGGCACTCTCCTACGAGCAGTACTTC
J gene: TRBJ1-5; D gene: .; clone size: few; V gene: TRBV12-3/TRBV12-4; CDR3 protein: CASSLGVGQPQHF; CDR3 DNA: TGTGCCAGCAGTTTAGGGGTGGGGCAGCCCCAGCATTTT
J gene: TRBJ2-1; D gene: .; clone size: .; V gene: TRBV11-2; CDR3 protein: CASNPRPGIPLYEQFF; CDR3 DNA: TGTGCCAGCAATCCTCGTCCGGGAATCCCTCTGTATGAGCAGTTCTTC
J gene: TRBJ1-2; D gene: .; clone size: .; V gene: TRBV7-2; CDR3 protein: CASSLAPRDTNYGYTF; CDR3 DNA: TGTGCCAGCAGCTTAGCCCCCCGGGATACTAACTATGGCTACACCTTC
J gene: TRBJ1-5; D gene: .; clone size: few; V gene: TRBV6-2/TRBV6-3; CDR3 protein: CASSRGEGNQPQHF; CDR3 DNA: TGTGCCAGCAGCCGCGGGGAAGGCAATCAGCCCCAGCATTTT
J gene: TRBJ1-5; D gene: TRBD1; clone size: many; V gene: TRBV6-2/TRBV6-3; CDR3 protein: CASSPGQGNQPQHF; CDR3 DNA: TGTGCCAGCAGTCCCGGACAGGGAAATCAGCCCCAGCATTTT
J gene: TRBJ2-1; D gene: .; clone size: .; V gene: TRBV9; CDR3 protein: CASSAAAISSYNEQFF; CDR3 DNA: TGTGCCAGCAGCGCAGCAGCGATTAGCTCCTACAATGAGCAGTTCTTC